This is a list of T cell receptor beta chains from one sample in a study of regulatory T cells in long-lasting Graves disease. TCRdb itself ran the multiplex PCR reads through MiXCR, one entry per CDR3 protein. This table has about 430,000 distinct CDR3 sequences, 15% appearing once. In addition, the sample was reused for a study of T cells in Graves' hyperthyroidism and ophthalmopathy.

Sequencing used peripheral blood mononuclear cells (PBMCs), obtained at new diagnosis, from a patient treated with antithyroid drugs. These receptors came from a woman between 35 and 50 years old with Graves disease. The CDR3 runs from the conserved cysteine through the conserved F or W. The D gene is left open where the match is weak. Clone size is stated in some rows and not others, as once, few, many or a class when expanded.

TRBJ2-2 | TRBV12-3/TRBV12-4 | 17 | many | TRBD2 | TGTGCCAGCAGTTTAGCCTTGACTAGCGGGTTCACCGGGGAGCTGTTTTTT | CASSLALTSGFTGELFF
TRBJ1-3 | TRBV15 | 20 | - | TRBD1 | TGTGCCACCAGCAGAGAACACGGGACAGAAGGCTTCCCATCTGGAAACACCATATATTTT | CATSREHGTEGFPSGNTIYF
TRBJ2-5 | TRBV7-9 | 12 | many | - | TGTGCCAGCAGCAAAATCCAAGAGACCCAGTACTTC | CASSKIQETQYF
TRBJ2-1 | TRBV13 | 16 | many | - | TGTGCCAGCAGTAACGGGGAGGCTAAACCCTACAATGAGCAGTTCTTC | CASSNGEAKPYNEQFF
TRBJ2-1 | TRBV28 | 17 | many | - | TGTGCCAGCAGTTTCAACGCCTTAGGGTATACTTACAATGAGCAGTTCTTC | CASSFNALGYTYNEQFF
TRBJ2-2 | TRBV19 | 16 | many | TRBD2 | TGTGCCAGTAGTATAGCGGGAGGGGATGTCACCGGGGAGCTGTTTTTT | CASSIAGGDVTGELFF
TRBJ2-3 | TRBV7-3 | 15 | many | TRBD1 | TGTGCCAGCAGCTCCACAGGGGGCGACGCAGATACGCAGTATTTT | CASSSTGGDADTQYF
TRBJ2-1 | TRBV12-3/TRBV12-4 | 14 | many | - | TGTGCCAGCAGCTTAGGGGGCTCCTACAATGAGCAGTTCTTC | CASSLGGSYNEQFF
TRBJ2-7 | TRBV5-4 | 14 | once | - | TGTGCCAGCACCCACACCGACAGAGTCTACGAGCAGTACTTC | CASTHTDRVYEQYF
TRBJ2-5 | TRBV13 | 16 | many | TRBD1 | TGTGCCAGCAGCTCCGGACAGGGAATGTGGGGAGAGACCCAGTACTTC | CASSSGQGMWGETQYF
TRBJ1-1 | TRBV4-1 | 17 | few | - | TGCGCCAGCAGCCAAGAGTTGCGGGGGCGAGGGGTAGCTGAAGCTTTCTTT | CASSQELRGRGVAEAFF
TRBJ2-7 | TRBV11-1 | 13 | many | - | TGTGCCAGCAGCCCCGGTCAGATCTACGAGCAGTACTTC | CASSPGQIYEQYF
TRBJ2-1 | TRBV7-9 | 13 | - | TRBD1 | TGTGCCCTTGGACAGGGGTTTACCGATGAGCAGTTCTTC | CALGQGFTDEQFF
TRBJ1-1 | TRBV7-6 | 12 | few | TRBD1 | TGTGCCAGCAGCCTCAGGGGGTTTGAAGCTTTCTTT | CASSLRGFEAFF
TRBJ2-4 | TRBV28 | 16 | many | - | TGTGCCAGCAGCCTCCCGGGCCTAGCATCCAAAAACATTCAGTACTTC | CASSLPGLASKNIQYF